These 17 T cell receptor beta chains came from one sample sequenced in a study of CD8 T cells in ankylosing spondylitis (dated by TCRdb to 2015 to 2018). Library creation used 5' RACE. Sequenced on an Illumina HiSeq 2500. Starting from the raw public reads, TCRdb applied fastp trimming at Q25, assembled clones with MiXCR and retained in-frame beta chains. Records with the same CDR3 protein are collapsed into one entry carrying the most frequent genes and DNA. This sample gives some 130,000 distinct CDR3 sequences in total; roughly an eighth of them show up just once. The ten top clones hold 2.5% to 3% of the sample. The sample consisted of blood, either unsorted or a sorted T cell fraction (not recorded which). These receptors all come from a female donor with ankylosing spondylitis or in good health (not recorded which).

This clonotype was counted a few times. V gene TRBV29-1 combines with J gene TRBJ1-1, with unresolved D. The CDR3 loop spans 12 amino acids. The germline CDR1 and CDR2 sequences are SQVTM and ANQGSEA. V lost 6 bases, J lost 4 bases, and 12 bases lay in between. Here the CDR3 reads CSVAGGGTEAFF. CDR3 DNA sequence: TGCAGCGTCGCGGGCGGAGGCACTGAAGCTTTCTTT. Full variable domain (missing parts from reference TRBV29-1 and TRBJ1-1): SAVISQKPSRDICQRGTSLTIQCQVDSQVTMMFWYRQQPGQSLTLIATANQGSEATYESGFVIDKFPISRPNLTFSTLTVSNMSPEDSSIYLCSVAGGGTEAFFGQGTRLTVV.

The chain combines TRBV18 with TRBJ1-1, with D maybe TRBD1 (5 bases). The CDR3 consists of 13 residues. Germline loops: CDR1 KGHSH, CDR2 LQKENI. The V gene lost 3 bases and the J gene lost 4 bases, with 9 bases spanning the gap. The CDR3 region is CASSPLTVTEAFF. CDR3 sequence (DNA): TGTGCCAGCTCACCCTTGACAGTCACTGAAGCTTTCTTT.

In its sample, this clonotype was seen many times. V gene TRBV19 combines with J gene TRBJ2-5; 9 bases line up with TRBD1. The CDR3 contains 21 residues. Germline loops: CDR1 LNHDA, CDR2 SQIVND (reference sequence). Trimming took 4 bases from V and 5 from J; bases not matched to a gene: 26. CDR3 nucleotides: TGTGCCAGTAGTAGACCACAACACACCCGGGACAGGGATGGATCCAAGGAGACCCAGTACTTC. It translates to CASSRPQHTRDRDGSKETQYF.

At least ten counts were recorded for this clonotype. The chain carries TRBV30 and TRBJ2-7; TRBD1 agrees at 9 bases. J was trimmed by 5 bases and V by 3 bases; bases with no gene match: 5. CDR1 and CDR2 from the germline V gene are GTSNPN and SVGIG (reference sequence). The CDR3 extends over 13 amino acids. The CDR3 sequence is CAWRTGGFDEQYF. As DNA, the CDR3 is TGTGCCTGGAGAACAGGGGGCTTCGACGAGCAGTACTTC.

The V call is TRBV4-1, the J call TRBJ2-1, with TRBD1 matching 12 bases. With 5 bases clipped from V and 5 bases from J, the junction kept 4 bases outside the gene matches. The CDR3 has 15 amino acids. Germline V CDR1 and CDR2: MGHRA, YSYEKL. The CDR3 reads CASSLGQGADNEQFF. The CDR3 coding sequence is TGCGCCAGCAGCTTGGGACAGGGGGCGGACAATGAGCAGTTCTTC.

Note on this clonotype: A read error may be the cause here, since a much bigger clone is one base away. The V call is TRBV14, the J call TRBJ2-4; 9 bases fit TRBD1. Germline-derived CDR1 and CDR2 are SGHDN and FVKESK. The CDR3 spans 13 residues. The chain's CDR3 is CTSSSTGGNIQYF. DNA for the CDR3: TGTACCAGCAGCAGCACAGGGGGCAACATTCAGTACTTC. Combining the CDR3 with reference TRBV14 and TRBJ2-4 gives the whole variable domain EAGVTQFPSHSVIEKGQTVTLRCDPISGHDNLYWYRRVMGKEIKFLLHFVKESKQDESGMPNNRFLAERTGGTYSTLKVQPAELEDSGVYFCTSSSTGGNIQYFGAGTRLSVL.

There are many counts of this clonotype. The chain couples TRBV12-3 or TRBV12-4 to TRBJ2-5, with TRBD2 matching over 9 bases. This CDR3 contains 16 residues. J was trimmed by 3 bases and V by 5 bases; bases with no gene match: 10. The CDR3 sequence is CASSLGLASGEETQYF. CDR3 nucleotide sequence: TGTGCCAGCAGTCTCGGGTTGGCTAGCGGGGAAGAGACCCAGTACTTC.

There are a few counts of this clonotype. The chain employs TRBV20-1 and TRBJ2-1, with 9 bases identical to TRBD1. The CDR3 contains 13 residues. CDR1 and CDR2 (germline): DFQATT, SNEGSKA (reference sequence). V gave up 5 bases and J gave up 8 bases; unmatched junction bases: 7. This CDR3 is CSAATGGADEQFF. The DNA of the CDR3 is TGCAGTGCTGCTACAGGGGGCGCAGATGAGCAGTTCTTC.

This clonotype was observed at least ten times. This chain joins TRBV20-1 and TRBJ1-3; D gene uncertain. From germline, CDR1 is DFQATT and CDR2 SNEGSKA (reference sequence). The CDR3 covers 12 residues. V lost 2 bases to trimming and J lost 7 bases, with 9 bases between them. CDR3: CSARSQRNTIYF. The CDR3 DNA follows: TGCAGTGCTAGAAGCCAGCGGAACACCATATATTTT.

This clonotype was recorded many times. V gene TRBV5-1 combines with J gene TRBJ2-3, with unresolved D. The CDR3 has 17 amino acids. Between the trimmed V and J ends, which lost 0 bases and 0 bases, there was a span of 14 bases. Germline lookup yields CDR1 SGHRS and CDR2 YFSETQ. Written as DNA, the CDR3 is TGCGCCAGCAGCTTGGCAATTAACACACGCAGCACAGATACGCAGTATTTT. This translates into CASSLAINTRSTDTQYF.

The chain couples TRBV12-3 or TRBV12-4 to TRBJ2-7, with 7 bases lining up with TRBD2. The V segment lost 3 bases and the J segment 6 bases; nucleotides outside the gene matches: 11. The CDR3 has 15 amino acids. The CDR3 reads CASSFSLGEGGEQYF. In DNA, the CDR3 is TGTGCCAGCAGTTTCTCGTTGGGGGAGGGTGGCGAGCAGTACTTC.

This clonotype was observed at least ten times. The genes are TRBV29-1 and TRBJ2-5; 12 positions match TRBD2. CDR1 SQVTM and CDR2 ANQGSEA come from the germline V gene. The junction had 5 bases not matched to a gene; V was cut back by 5 bases and J by 7 bases. The CDR3 covers 13 residues. The CDR3 spells CSVLAGGAGTQYF. CDR3 coding DNA: TGCAGCGTTCTAGCGGGGGGGGCGGGGACCCAGTACTTC.

This clonotype came up many times. V usage is TRBV6-2 or TRBV6-3 and J usage is TRBJ2-1, with D possibly being TRBD1 or TRBD2 (5 bases each). V was shortened by 2 bases and J by 9 bases, with 17 bases between the two germline ends. The CDR3 is made up of 15 amino acids. Germline V gene sequence: CDR1 MNHEY, CDR2 SVGEGT. Here the CDR3 DNA reads TGTGCCAGCAGTTACACCCTACAGGTTGGGGGTGAGCAGTTCTTC. It codes for CASSYTLQVGGEQFF.

Only a few counts were recorded for this clonotype. This chain links TRBV12-3 or TRBV12-4 with TRBJ2-7, with D possibly TRBD1 on 5 matching bases. This CDR3 is built from 14 residues. Deletions cut 7 bases from V and 7 bases from J, with 20 bases between. The CDR3 DNA is TGTGCCAGCACCCGCACGACAGCCTACGGGGAGCAGTACTTC. It codes for CASTRTTAYGEQYF.

The V gene is TRBV12-3 or TRBV12-4, the J gene TRBJ1-1; the match to TRBD1 covers 8 bases. V shed 5 bases, J shed 2 bases, and the junction held 13 bases outside the gene matches. The CDR3 spans 17 residues. CDR3 DNA sequence: TGTGCCAGCAGTCAACGGACAGGGTCTCTTACAAACACTGAAGCTTTCTTT. As protein: CASSQRTGSLTNTEAFF.

This clonotype was detected only a few times. CDR3 sequence: CSAIPGALSEQFF. DNA of the CDR3: TGCAGTGCTATTCCGGGGGCTCTTAGTGAGCAGTTCTTC. The chain uses TRBV20-1 and TRBJ2-1; perhaps D is TRBD1 or TRBD2 (6 bases each). The V gene's germline CDR1 is DFQATT and CDR2 SNEGSKA (reference sequence). V was clipped by 4 bases and J by 9 bases, with 16 bases between them. The CDR3 contains 13 residues.

This clonotype was counted a few times. The V gene is TRBV12-3 or TRBV12-4, the J gene TRBJ2-1, with TRBD1 as a possible D gene (6 bases). The V gene lost 3 bases and the J gene lost 6 bases, with 21 bases spanning the gap. CDR3 length: 17 residues. This CDR3 reads CASSFGRGDGNINEQFF. The CDR3 DNA reads TGTGCCAGCAGTTTTGGCAGGGGAGATGGTAATATCAATGAGCAGTTCTTC.